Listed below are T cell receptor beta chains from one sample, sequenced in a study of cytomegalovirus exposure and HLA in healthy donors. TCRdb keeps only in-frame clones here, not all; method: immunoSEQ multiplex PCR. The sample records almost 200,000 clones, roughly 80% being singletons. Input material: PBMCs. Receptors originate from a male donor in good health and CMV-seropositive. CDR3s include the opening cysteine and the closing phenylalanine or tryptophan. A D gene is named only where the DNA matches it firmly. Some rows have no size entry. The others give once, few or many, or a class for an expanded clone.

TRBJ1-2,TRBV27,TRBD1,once,CASSSVRDSPGYTF,TGTGCCAGCAGTTCGGTCCGGGACAGCCCGGGCTACACCTTC
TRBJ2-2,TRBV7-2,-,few,CASGRGGVRSGELFF,TGTGCCTCGGGGAGGGGGGGGGTTCGGTCCGGGGAGCTGTTTTTT
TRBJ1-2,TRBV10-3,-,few,CAIAQTNYGYTF,TGTGCCATCGCACAGACTAACTATGGCTACACCTTC
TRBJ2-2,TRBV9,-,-,CASSVGSGARNTGELFF,TGTGCCAGCAGCGTAGGGTCTGGGGCTCGGAACACCGGGGAGCTGTTTTTT
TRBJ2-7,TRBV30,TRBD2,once,CAWSYKLAGAYEQYF,TGTGCCTGGAGCTACAAACTAGCGGGGGCCTACGAGCAGTACTTC
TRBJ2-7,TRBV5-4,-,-,CASSPWTGYEQYF,TGTGCCAGCAGCCCGTGGACTGGCTACGAGCAGTACTTC
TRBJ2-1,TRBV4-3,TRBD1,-,CASSQLGGQVYNEQFF,TGCGCCAGCAGCCAACTCGGAGGACAGGTCTACAATGAGCAGTTCTTC
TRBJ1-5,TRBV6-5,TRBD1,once,CASRQGAGQPQHF,TGTGCCAGCAGACAGGGGGCTGGGCAGCCCCAGCATTTT
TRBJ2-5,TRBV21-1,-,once,CASSRAGRETQYF,TGTGCCAGCAGCAGGGCGGGCCGAGAGACCCAGTACTTC
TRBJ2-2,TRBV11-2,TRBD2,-,CASSLGLAGNTGELFF,TGTGCCAGCAGCTTGGGACTAGCAGGGAACACCGGGGAGCTGTTTTTT
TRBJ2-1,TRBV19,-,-,CASSIVSPRDWDEQFF,TGTGCCAGTAGTATAGTATCCCCCAGGGATTGGGATGAGCAGTTCTTC
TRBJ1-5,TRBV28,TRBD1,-,CASSLWTGSQPQHF,TGCGCCAGCAGCCTCTGGACAGGGAGTCAGCCCCAGCATTTT
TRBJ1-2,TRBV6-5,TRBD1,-,CASSYSYRGYGYTF,TGTGCCAGCAGTTACTCGTACAGGGGCTATGGCTACACCTTC
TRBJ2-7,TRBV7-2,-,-,CASSLDGGSYEQYF,TGTGCCAGCAGCTTAGACGGCGGCTCCTACGAGCAGTACTTC
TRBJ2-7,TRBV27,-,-,CASSSIPYEQYF,TGTGCCAGCAGTTCCATCCCCTACGAGCAGTACTTC
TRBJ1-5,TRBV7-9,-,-,CASSLVVSGGSNQPQHF,TGTGCCAGCAGCTTAGTGGTTTCCGGGGGTAGCAATCAGCCCCAGCATTTT
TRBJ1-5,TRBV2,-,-,CASSPEGDSNQPQHF,TGTGCCAGCAGTCCCGAGGGGGATAGCAATCAGCCCCAGCATTTT
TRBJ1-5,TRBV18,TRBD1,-,CASSPSTGASNQPQHF,TGTGCCAGCTCACCTTCGACAGGGGCGAGCAATCAGCCCCAGCATTTT
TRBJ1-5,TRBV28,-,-,CASSPPQGLNQPQHF,TGTGCCAGCAGTCCACCACAGGGCCTCAATCAGCCCCAGCATTTT
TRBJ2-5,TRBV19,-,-,CASSIAVYKQETQYF,TGTGCCAGTAGTATAGCAGTTTACAAACAAGAGACCCAGTACTTC
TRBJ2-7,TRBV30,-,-,CAWSSGRGYEQYF,TGTGCCTGGAGTAGCGGACGGGGGTACGAGCAGTACTTC
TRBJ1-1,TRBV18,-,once,CASSPQGINTEAFF,TGTGCCAGCTCACCGCAGGGGATAAACACTGAAGCTTTCTTT
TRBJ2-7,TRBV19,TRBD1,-,CASSTRQGINEQYF,TGTGCCAGTAGTACACGACAGGGGATCAACGAGCAGTACTTC
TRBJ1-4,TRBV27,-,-,CASSRTYSEKLFF,TGTGCCAGCAGTAGGACATACTCTGAAAAACTGTTTTTT
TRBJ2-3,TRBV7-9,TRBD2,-,CASRLASGRSGTDTQYF,TGTGCCAGCAGATTGGCAAGCGGGAGGTCGGGCACAGATACGCAGTATTTT
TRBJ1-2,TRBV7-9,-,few,CSSSNSDRYTF,TGTTCCAGCAGTAATTCAGATCGCTACACCTTC
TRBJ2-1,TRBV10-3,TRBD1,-,CAISEGTGDPYNEQFF,TGTGCCATCAGTGAGGGGACAGGGGATCCCTACAATGAGCAGTTCTTC
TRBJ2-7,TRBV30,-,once,CAWTSLATSSYEQYF,TGTGCCTGGACCTCTCTAGCGACGAGCTCCTACGAGCAGTACTTC
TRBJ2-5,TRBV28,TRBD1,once,CASSSSAGTGGHLGETQYF,TGTGCCAGCAGCTCTAGCGCCGGGACAGGGGGCCACCTTGGGGAGACCCAGTACTTC
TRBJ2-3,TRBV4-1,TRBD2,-,CASSQETSGLTDTQYF,TGCGCCAGCAGCCAAGAGACTAGCGGCCTCACAGATACGCAGTATTTT
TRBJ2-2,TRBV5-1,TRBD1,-,CATKVEGTGRTGELFF,TGCGCCACCAAAGTCGAAGGGACAGGGCGCACCGGGGAGCTGTTTTTT
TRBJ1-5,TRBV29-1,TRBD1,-,CSVVTGGAGQPQHF,TGCAGCGTAGTGACAGGGGGCGCAGGGCAGCCCCAGCATTTT
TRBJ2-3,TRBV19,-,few,CASREGGGTQYF,TGTGCCAGTCGGGAAGGGGGTGGTACGCAGTATTTT
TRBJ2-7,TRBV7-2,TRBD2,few,CASSLQTSGGTYEQYF,TGTGCCAGCAGCTTACAGACTAGCGGGGGGACCTACGAGCAGTACTTC
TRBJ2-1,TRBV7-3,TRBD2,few,CASHPGGSSYNEQFF,TGTGCCAGCCACCCCGGGGGGAGCTCCTACAATGAGCAGTTCTTC
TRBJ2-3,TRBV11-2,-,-,CASSVRFPSTDTQYF,TGTGCCAGCAGCGTCCGGTTTCCTAGCACAGATACGCAGTATTTT
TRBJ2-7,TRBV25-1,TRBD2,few,CASSDGRFSYEQYF,TGTGCCAGCAGTGACGGGAGGTTCTCCTACGAGCAGTACTTC
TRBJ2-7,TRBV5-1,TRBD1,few,CASSLDGQGSYEQYF,TGCGCCAGCAGCTTGGATGGACAGGGATCCTACGAGCAGTACTTC
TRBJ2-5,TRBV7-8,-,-,CASSQGVVQETQYF,TGTGCCAGCAGCCAAGGGGTGGTCCAAGAGACCCAGTACTTC
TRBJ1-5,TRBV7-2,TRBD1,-,CASSLSGQDQPQHF,TGTGCCAGCAGCTTATCAGGACAGGATCAGCCCCAGCATTTT
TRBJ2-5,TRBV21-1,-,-,CASSNRDQETQYF,TGTGCCAGCAGCAACAGGGACCAAGAGACCCAGTACTTC
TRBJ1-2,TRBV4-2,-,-,CASSQVGGDYGYTF,TGTGCCAGCAGCCAAGTGGGGGGGGACTATGGCTACACCTTC
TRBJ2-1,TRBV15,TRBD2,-,CATSPRAGGLNEQFF,TGTGCCACCAGTCCGAGGGCGGGAGGTTTGAATGAGCAGTTCTTC
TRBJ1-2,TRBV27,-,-,CASSPFPYGYTF,TGTGCCAGCAGTCCCTTTCCCTATGGCTACACCTTC